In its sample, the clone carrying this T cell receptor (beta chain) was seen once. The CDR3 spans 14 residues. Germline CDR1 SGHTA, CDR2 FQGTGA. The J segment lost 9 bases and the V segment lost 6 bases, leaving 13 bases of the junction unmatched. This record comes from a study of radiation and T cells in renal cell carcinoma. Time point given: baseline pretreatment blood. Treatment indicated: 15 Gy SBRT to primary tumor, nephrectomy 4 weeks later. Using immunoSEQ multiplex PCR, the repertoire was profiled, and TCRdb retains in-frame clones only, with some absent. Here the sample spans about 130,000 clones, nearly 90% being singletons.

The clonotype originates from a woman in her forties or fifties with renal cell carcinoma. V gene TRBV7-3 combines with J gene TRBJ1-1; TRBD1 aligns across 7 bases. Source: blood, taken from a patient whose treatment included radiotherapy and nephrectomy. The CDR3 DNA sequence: TGTGCCAGCAGATCGAAAATACAGGGGACTCAAGCTTTCTTT. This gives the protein CASRSKIQGTQAFF.